Shown below are 26 T cell receptor beta chains from a single sample sequenced in a study of shared clonotypes between healthy human individuals. The assay was immunoSEQ multiplex PCR, and TCRdb's table has in-frame clones only and misses some. The repertoire holds more than 500,000 clones, with 85% to 95% as singletons. CD8 cells regarded as naive lacked CD45RO, were positively chosen for CCR7, and omitted terminally differentiated effector memory CD45RA+ cells. The source material was naive CD8+ T cells sorted from blood. The receptors stem from a woman aged 25 to 45 in good health.

The chain joins TRBV10-1 to TRBJ2-3; a possible D gene is TRBD2 (6 bases). V lost 2 bases, J lost 3 bases, and 9 bases lay in between. CDR3 size: 14 residues. Germline V gene data show CDR1 as WNHNN and CDR2 as SYGVQD (reference sequence). This chain's CDR3 is CASSEVRGTDTQYF. The DNA for the CDR3 is TGCGCCAGCAGTGAGGTCCGGGGGACAGATACGCAGTATTTT.

This chain links TRBV5-1 with TRBJ2-7, with no clear D. CDR3 length equals 13 residues. V dropped 2 bases and J dropped 4 bases, with 10 bases sitting between them. The germline V gene encodes CDR1 SGHRS and CDR2 YFSETQ. CDR3 region: CASSFGSGYEQYF. CDR3 sequence (DNA): TGCGCCAGCAGCTTCGGCAGTGGGTACGAGCAGTACTTC.

The chain couples TRBV5-4 to TRBJ2-1, with 10 bases aligning to TRBD2. Per germline, CDR1 SGHNT and CDR2 YYREEE (reference sequence). CDR3 length equals 16 residues. The V segment lost 5 bases and the J segment 0 bases; nucleotides outside the gene matches: 5. CDR3 in DNA: TGTGCCAGCAGTTCAGCGGGAGGGAGCTCCTACAATGAGCAGTTCTTC. It is translated as CASSSAGGSSYNEQFF.

The chain joins TRBV27 to TRBJ2-5; no firm D call. There are 17 residues in the CDR3. The V end lost 4 bases, the J end lost 2 bases, and 20 bases lay between the germline ends. Germline assignment: CDR1 MNHEY and CDR2 SMNVEV (reference sequence). CDR3 nucleotides: TGTGCCAGCAGTTCCTCCTACGGGCTGATGGAACAAGAGACCCAGTACTTC. Protein: CASSSSYGLMEQETQYF.

This sequence joins TRBV28 and TRBJ1-5; no reliable D call. This CDR3 has 15 residues. Per germline, CDR1 MDHEN and CDR2 SYDVKM. Between the trimmed V and J ends, which lost 1 base and 3 bases, there was a span of 10 bases. The CDR3 reads CASSLLVGPNQPQHF. CDR3 nucleotides: TGTGCCAGCAGTTTATTGGTAGGACCCAATCAGCCCCAGCATTTT.

This clone came up once. As DNA, the CDR3 is TGTGCCAGCAGTGCGGGGACCGAGGGGGTCACTGAAGCTTTCTTT. Its translation is CASSAGTEGVTEAFF. V and J are TRBV27 and TRBJ1-1; possible D gene TRBD1, 6 bases. Trimming took 5 bases from V and 4 from J, leaving 17 bases between them. Germline V gene sequence: CDR1 MNHEY, CDR2 SMNVEV (reference sequence). This CDR3 spans 15 amino acids.

This clone occurred once. The genes are TRBV11-2 and TRBJ1-5; 11 nucleotides align to TRBD1. Per the germline V gene, CDR1 is SGHAT and CDR2 is FQNNGV. This CDR3 comprises 14 residues. Trimming removed 5 bases from V and 6 bases from J; junction bases left unmatched: 3. The CDR3 reads CASSAGQGAQPQHF. The DNA for the CDR3 is TGTGCCAGCAGCGCCGGACAGGGGGCTCAGCCCCAGCATTTT.

The chain uses TRBV7-8 and TRBJ2-7, with TRBD1 matching 11 bases. The CDR3 is made up of 15 amino acids. The V gene end was trimmed by 5 bases and the J gene end by 0 bases; junction bases not matched to a gene: 3. Germline V gene data show CDR1 as SGHVS and CDR2 as FQNEAQ. The CDR3 coding sequence is TGTGCCAGCAGCGATGGACAGGGGGCCTCCTACGAGCAGTACTTC. Its protein product is CASSDGQGASYEQYF.

This rearrangement joins TRBV28 to TRBJ1-1, with no clear D. With 6 bases removed from V and 6 bases from J, the gap between germline ends came to 5 bases. Germline assignment: CDR1 MDHEN and CDR2 SYDVKM. This CDR3 has 10 residues. CDR3 sequence (DNA): TGTGCCAGCAGAGCGGCTGAAGCTTTCTTT. Encoded protein: CASRAAEAFF.

This clone was seen a single time. The chain is built from TRBV13 and TRBJ2-1; 8 bases map to TRBD2. J lost 10 bases, V lost 5 bases, and 7 bases had no gene match. CDR1 and CDR2 from the germline V gene are PRHDT and FYEKMQ (reference sequence). The CDR3 is made up of 13 amino acids. The CDR3 sequence: CASSHLAGREQFF. The CDR3 DNA is TGTGCCAGCAGCCATTTAGCGGGAAGGGAGCAGTTCTTC. The full variable domain, completed using reference TRBV13 and TRBJ2-1, is AAGVIQSPRHLIKEKRETATLKCYPIPRHDTVYWYQQGPGQDPQFLISFYEKMQSDKGSIPDRFSAQQFSDYHSELNMSSLELGDSALYFCASSHLAGREQFFGPGTRLTVL.

The chain employs TRBV28 and TRBJ2-7, with a weak D call TRBD2 (6 bases). This CDR3 is 14 amino acids long. V lost 3 bases and J 5 bases, leaving 14 bases between the germline ends. Germline assignment: CDR1 MDHEN and CDR2 SYDVKM. The CDR3, as DNA: TGTGCCAGCAGTTTTCGGCGGGGCGGAGACGAGCAGTACTTC. Its protein product is CASSFRRGGDEQYF. The whole variable domain, remainder taken from reference TRBV28 and TRBJ2-7, is DVKVTQSSRYLVKRTGEKVFLECVQDMDHENMFWYRQDPGLGLRLIYFSYDVKMKEKGDIPEGYSVSREKKERFSLILESASTNQTSMYLCASSFRRGGDEQYFGPGTRLTVT.

The chain links TRBV7-9 to TRBJ1-1, with 7 positions matching TRBD1. There are 13 residues in the CDR3. Germline assignment: CDR1 SEHNR and CDR2 FQNEAQ (reference sequence). V lost 7 bases to trimming and J lost 5 bases; unmatched junction nucleotides: 7. This chain's CDR3 is CASTGGGRTEAFF. The CDR3 DNA sequence: TGTGCCAGCACAGGAGGGGGCAGAACTGAAGCTTTCTTT.

The CDR3 is CASSDPPSDEQYF. The CDR3, as DNA: TGTGCCAGCAGTGACCCCCCTTCAGACGAGCAGTACTTC. The chain uses TRBV6-1 and TRBJ2-7; D remains unclear. CDR3 length: 13 residues. V lost 3 bases to trimming and J lost 5 bases, with 11 bases between them. Looked up from germline, CDR1 is MNHNS and CDR2 is SASEGT.

J is TRBJ1-1 and V is TRBV19; the match to TRBD1 covers 7 bases. This CDR3 has 15 residues. From germline, CDR1 is LNHDA and CDR2 SQIVND (reference sequence). The V gene end was trimmed by 3 bases and the J gene end by 3 bases; junction bases not matched to a gene: 7. The CDR3 sequence is CASSMVQGVYTEAFF. The CDR3 region has the DNA TGTGCCAGTAGTATGGTCCAGGGGGTCTACACTGAAGCTTTCTTT.

V is TRBV27 and J is TRBJ1-5, with unresolved D. Trimming cost V 3 bases and J 0 bases, with 3 bases left between them. This CDR3 contains 13 residues. The V gene's germline CDR1 is MNHEY and CDR2 SMNVEV (reference sequence). CDR3 sequence reads: CASSFYSNQPQHF. The CDR3 DNA sequence: TGTGCCAGCAGTTTTTATAGCAATCAGCCCCAGCATTTT.

The chain has TRBV28 and TRBJ2-1; D is possibly TRBD2 (5 bases). V lost 7 bases and J 4 bases, leaving 20 bases between the germline ends. In germline, CDR1 is MDHEN, CDR2 SYDVKM. The CDR3 totals 16 residues. CDR3 in amino acids: CASTLIPGGEYNEQFF. CDR3 sequence (DNA): TGTGCCAGCACCCTCATACCTGGAGGCGAGTACAATGAGCAGTTCTTC.

This rearrangement joins TRBV13 to TRBJ2-3, with D uncertain. V gave up 4 bases and J gave up 0 bases, with 5 bases separating them. Germline V gene lookup returns CDR1 PRHDT and CDR2 FYEKMQ (reference sequence). The CDR3 loop spans 13 amino acids. The CDR3: CASSYGSTDTQYF. DNA for the CDR3: TGTGCCAGCAGCTACGGGAGCACAGATACGCAGTATTTT.

The chain recombines TRBV7-8 with TRBJ1-1; D is undetermined. The CDR3 is made up of 15 amino acids. The germline V gene encodes CDR1 SGHVS and CDR2 FQNEAQ. Trimming shortened V by 1 base and J by 0 bases, and 9 bases separated the two germline ends. CDR3 nucleotide sequence: TGTGCCAGCAGCTTAGTTTCACCTATGAACACTGAAGCTTTCTTT. It codes for CASSLVSPMNTEAFF.

In its sample, this clone was seen once. The chain employs TRBV27 and TRBJ2-7, with TRBD1 identical over 8 bases. V shed 3 bases and J 2 bases; nucleotides not matched to a gene: 3. CDR1 is MNHEY, CDR2 SMNVEV, per germline (reference sequence). This CDR3 comprises 14 residues. The CDR3 DNA follows: TGTGCCAGCAGTTTCTTGGGACAGGCCTACGAGCAGTACTTC. Translated: CASSFLGQAYEQYF.

The V and J genes are TRBV7-3 and TRBJ2-7; D is tentatively TRBD1 or TRBD2 (5 bases each). There are 13 residues in the CDR3. CDR1 is SGHTA, CDR2 FQGTGA, per germline. Deletions cut 4 bases from V and 5 bases from J, with 12 bases between. This chain's CDR3 is CASSSTRGHEQYF. The CDR3 DNA follows: TGTGCCAGCAGCTCCACGAGGGGCCACGAGCAGTACTTC.

The gene calls are TRBV12-5 and TRBJ2-5, with 9 positions matching TRBD2. CDR3 length: 16 residues. V shed 2 bases and J 3 bases; nucleotides not matched to a gene: 7. CDR1 is LGHNT, CDR2 FRNRAP, per germline. The CDR3 loop reads CASGLQAGGWEETQYF. In nucleotides, the CDR3 is TGTGCTAGTGGTTTGCAGGCGGGAGGGTGGGAAGAGACCCAGTACTTC.

This chain uses TRBV27 with TRBJ1-2; 8 positions match TRBD1. Germline CDR1 reads MNHEY; CDR2 reads SMNVEV (reference sequence). Trimming removed 3 bases from V and 6 bases from J; junction bases left unmatched: 6. The CDR3 totals 14 residues. The CDR3 region has the DNA TGTGCCAGCAGTTTTTCGGACAGGGTGGATGGCTACACCTTC. This translates into CASSFSDRVDGYTF.

V usage is TRBV18 and J usage is TRBJ2-2; 9 bases map to TRBD2. The CDR3 totals 15 residues. Germline CDR1 is KGHSH and CDR2 is LQKENI. V lost 4 bases to trimming and J lost 1 base; unmatched junction nucleotides: 1. CDR3 DNA sequence: TGTGCCAGCTCACAGACTAGCGGGAACACCGGGGAGCTGTTTTTT. Its protein is CASSQTSGNTGELFF.

The chain couples TRBV5-4 to TRBJ1-2; maybe TRBD1 (6 bases). The CDR3 has 14 amino acids. Looked up from germline, CDR1 is SGHNT and CDR2 is YYREEE (reference sequence). V lost 0 bases to trimming and J lost 4 bases, with 10 bases between them. CDR3 in amino acids: CASSLEGDFYGYTF. The CDR3 DNA reads as TGTGCCAGCAGCTTGGAGGGGGACTTCTATGGCTACACCTTC.

The V gene is TRBV29-1, the J gene TRBJ2-6, with D perhaps TRBD2 (6 bases). The germline CDR1 and CDR2 sequences are SQVTM and ANQGSEA. V was clipped by 3 bases and J by 0 bases, with 12 bases between them. This CDR3 has 16 amino acids. Written as DNA, the CDR3 is TGCAGCGTTGAGGTAGCGACTAGCTCTGGGGCCAACGTCCTGACTTTC. Translation gives CSVEVATSSGANVLTF. The full variable domain, rest sourced from reference TRBV29-1 and TRBJ2-6, is SAVISQKPSRDICQRGTSLTIQCQVDSQVTMMFWYRQQPGQSLTLIATANQGSEATYESGFVIDKFPISRPNLTFSTLTVSNMSPEDSSIYLCSVEVATSSGANVLTFGAGSRLTVL.

V and J are TRBV7-9 and TRBJ2-1; 9 positions match TRBD2. Per germline, CDR1 SEHNR and CDR2 FQNEAQ (reference sequence). This CDR3 is built from 16 residues. V shed 7 bases and J 8 bases; nucleotides not matched to a gene: 15. This CDR3 is CASTNPRIAGVDEQFF. DNA of the CDR3: TGTGCCAGCACTAACCCTCGGATAGCGGGAGTCGATGAGCAGTTCTTC.